The 23 T cell receptor beta chains presented below share a single source sample, sequenced in a study of early T cells in non-severe SARS-CoV-2 infection. TCRdb ran MiXCR on the 5' RACE reads and lists one entry per CDR3 protein. The data show tens of thousands of distinct CDR3 sequences, with 6% to 7% seen just once and less than 25% held by the top ten. Sequenced here: whole blood, sampled at baseline. The receptors were gathered from an adult who was a healthcare worker with PCR-confirmed SARS-CoV-2 infection or an uninfected control (not recorded which).

This clonotype is medium-sized within its sample. V is TRBV6-6 and J is TRBJ2-2; TRBD1 matches at 9 bases. Germline trimming cut 10 bases from V and 5 bases from J; bases unmatched to any gene: 8. Germline V gene sequence: CDR1 MNHNY, CDR2 SVGAGI (reference sequence). The CDR3 extends over 14 amino acids. Here the CDR3 DNA reads TGTGCCATCGGACAGGGGCCTGGGACCGGGGAGCTGTTTTTT. It yields the protein CAIGQGPGTGELFF.

The rearrangement joins TRBV7-9 to TRBJ2-5; 9 nucleotides match TRBD1. This CDR3 has 12 amino acids. Germline V CDR1 and CDR2: SEHNR, FQNEAQ (reference sequence). V was pared by 5 bases and J by 6 bases, with 1 base of the junction left unmatched. The CDR3 DNA follows: TGTGCCAGCAGCGGGACAGGGAAGACCCAGTACTTC. Protein: CASSGTGKTQYF.

This clonotype was found many times. The chain recombines TRBV7-8 with TRBJ2-1; D may be TRBD1 (6 bases). The CDR3 extends over 13 amino acids. Germline values: CDR1 SGHVS, CDR2 FQNEAQ. Trimming took 5 bases from V and 6 from J, leaving 11 bases between them. In DNA, the CDR3 is TGTGCCAGCAGCCCACAGGGTAGCAATGAGCAGTTCTTC. It yields the protein CASSPQGSNEQFF.

This rearrangement joins TRBV20-1 to TRBJ2-1; D may match TRBD1 or TRBD2 (6 bases each). Germline V gives CDR1 DFQATT, CDR2 SNEGSKA (reference sequence). The CDR3 has 13 amino acids. The CDR3 protein is CSPEGGSYNEQFF. For the CDR3, the DNA is TGCAGCCCAGAGGGGGGCTCCTACAATGAGCAGTTCTTC.

V and J are TRBV19 and TRBJ2-3; D ambiguous. The germline gives CDR1 LNHDA, CDR2 SQIVND (reference sequence). The V end was cut by 8 bases, the J end by 0 bases, with 18 bases between. This CDR3 has 16 amino acids. The CDR3 nucleotides are TGTGCCAGTTCAGGCTCTCGGTCCCCTAGCACAGATACGCAGTATTTT. Translation: CASSGSRSPSTDTQYF.

This clonotype was seen a few times. This chain links TRBV2 with TRBJ1-2, with D hard to call. V lost 4 bases and J 3 bases, leaving 9 bases between the germline ends. Germline loops: CDR1 SNHLY, CDR2 FYNNEI. CDR3 length: 13 residues. CDR3 coding DNA: TGTGCCAGCAGTGGCGCGAGAGACTATGGCTACACCTTC. Residues: CASSGARDYGYTF.

This clonotype was picked up many times. The CDR3 nucleotides read TGTGCCAGCACCTCACGACTAGAGAGGGGTTACGAGCAGTACTTC. It translates to CASTSRLERGYEQYF. The rearrangement links TRBV6-5 to TRBJ2-7, with D tentatively TRBD2 (6 bases). The length of the CDR3 is 15 residues. Germline V lookup: CDR1 MNHEY, CDR2 SVGAGI. V was cut by 7 bases and J by 4 bases, with 20 bases left in between.

V and J are TRBV4-1 and TRBJ1-1; D is ambiguous. V lost 4 bases to trimming and J lost 0 bases, with 12 bases between them. The CDR3 totals 15 residues. CDR1 is MGHRA, CDR2 YSYEKL, per germline. The CDR3 DNA follows: TGCGCCAGCAGCCCATATGTCGGGATGAACACTGAAGCTTTCTTT. This gives the protein CASSPYVGMNTEAFF.

This clonotype occurred a few times. The chain employs TRBV10-3 and TRBJ2-3, with TRBD2 identical over 10 bases. Germline V gives CDR1 ENHRY, CDR2 SYGVKD. The CDR3 consists of 15 residues. The trim removed 8 bases at V and 0 bases at J, leaving 5 bases unmatched. The CDR3 loop reads CAIGSSGGSTDTQYF. CDR3 nucleotides: TGTGCCATCGGATCTAGCGGGGGAAGCACAGATACGCAGTATTTT.

V is TRBV24-1 and J is TRBJ1-5; no clear D gene. V gave up 3 bases and J gave up 0 bases, with 8 bases separating them. Germline CDR1 is KGHDR and CDR2 is SFDVKD. The CDR3 is 15 amino acids. The CDR3 sequence: CATSDQTNSNQPQHF. The CDR3 DNA follows: TGTGCCACCAGTGATCAGACAAATAGCAATCAGCCCCAGCATTTT.

This clonotype appeared a few times. The rearrangement uses TRBV30 and TRBJ2-2; no firm D call. V dropped 1 base and J dropped 7 bases, with 10 bases sitting between them. The germline gives CDR1 GTSNPN, CDR2 SVGIG (reference sequence). CDR3 length: 13 residues. This CDR3 reads CAWSGVRGGELFF. Written as DNA, the CDR3 is TGTGCCTGGAGTGGGGTCAGAGGCGGGGAGCTGTTTTTT.

This clonotype was seen repeatedly, ten times or more. This chain joins TRBV6-2 or TRBV6-3 and TRBJ2-2, with 14 bases identical to TRBD2. With V trimmed by 6 bases and J by 5 bases, 5 bases remained unmatched. CDR3 size: 16 residues. Germline values: CDR1 MNHEY, CDR2 SVGEGT. This CDR3 reads CASSRGLAGETGELFF. The CDR3 DNA follows: TGTGCCAGCAGCAGGGGACTAGCGGGAGAGACCGGGGAGCTGTTTTTT.

In its sample, this clonotype was seen many times. This chain links TRBV19 with TRBJ2-1, with 7 bases matching TRBD2. Germline V gives CDR1 LNHDA, CDR2 SQIVND (reference sequence). CDR3 length equals 16 residues. The trim removed 3 bases at V and 7 bases at J, leaving 12 bases unmatched. The CDR3, as DNA: TGTGCCAGTAGTATGATGACTAGCCCCCTGGGTAATGAGCAGTTCTTC. Translating gives CASSMMTSPLGNEQFF.

The V gene is TRBV20-1, the J gene TRBJ2-7; 7 nucleotides match TRBD1. The CDR3 length is 14 residues. Germline values: CDR1 DFQATT, CDR2 SNEGSKA (reference sequence). Trimming cost V 4 bases and J 1 base; bases outside gene matches: 7. The CDR3 nucleotides are TGCAGTGCTACCCCTCTGGACAGGTCCTACGAGCAGTACTTC. Protein: CSATPLDRSYEQYF.

The chain uses TRBV4-2 and TRBJ1-1; the D is unclear. CDR1 and CDR2 (germline): LGHNA, YNFKEQ. The CDR3 length is 14 residues. V gave up 4 bases and J gave up 5 bases, with 14 bases separating them. The chain's CDR3 is CASSPEGAGTEAFF. DNA for the CDR3: TGTGCCAGCAGCCCCGAGGGCGCGGGGACTGAAGCTTTCTTT.

At least ten counts were recorded for this clonotype. The chain carries TRBV20-1 and TRBJ1-3; unclear D gene. V lost 6 bases and J lost 0, with 9 bases in between. Germline CDR1 reads DFQATT; CDR2 reads SNEGSKA (reference sequence). This CDR3 has 13 residues. The CDR3: CSATKSSGNTIYF. In DNA form, the CDR3 reads TGCAGTGCCACGAAGAGCTCTGGAAACACCATATATTTT.

The genes are TRBV19 and TRBJ2-5, with TRBD2 matching over 12 bases. V dropped 3 bases and J dropped 1; count of bases not matched to a gene: 6. CDR1 and CDR2 from the germline V gene are LNHDA and SQIVND (reference sequence). CDR3 length: 17 residues. The CDR3 here is CASSIRLAGEIQETQYF. The CDR3 bases are TGTGCCAGTAGTATTCGACTAGCGGGAGAGATCCAAGAGACCCAGTACTTC.

J is TRBJ2-3 and V is TRBV6-2 or TRBV6-3, with D tentatively TRBD2 (6 bases). The germline V gene has CDR1 MNHEY and CDR2 SVGEGT. The CDR3 is 15 residues long. V was shortened by 5 bases and J by 0 bases, with 12 bases between the two germline ends. The CDR3 region is CASSHRESSTDTQYF. CDR3 nucleotide sequence: TGTGCCAGCAGTCACCGGGAGTCTAGCACAGATACGCAGTATTTT.

This clonotype came up many times. The genes are TRBV12-3 or TRBV12-4 and TRBJ2-5; D is perhaps TRBD2 (5 bases). V was shortened by 1 base and J by 0 bases, with 6 bases between the two germline ends. The CDR3 sequence is 14 residues long. The CDR3 DNA follows: TGTGCCAGCAGTTTAGGGGAGCACCAAGAGACCCAGTACTTC. This translates into CASSLGEHQETQYF.

This clonotype was seen many times. This rearrangement joins TRBV4-3 to TRBJ2-5; tentatively, D is TRBD1 (5 bases). This CDR3 has 17 amino acids. V shed 1 base and J shed 4 bases, with 19 bases lying between them. Germline CDR1 LGHNA, CDR2 YSLEER. The CDR3, as DNA: TGCGCCAGCAGCCAAGGAGCTTCCCCAGGGCCAGGAGAGACCCAGTACTTC. Residues: CASSQGASPGPGETQYF.

The chain has TRBV11-2 and TRBJ2-4, with D tentatively TRBD2 (5 bases). CDR3 size: 15 residues. Trimming cost V 1 base and J 0 bases, with 7 bases left between them. The germline V gene has CDR1 SGHAT and CDR2 FQNNGV. The CDR3 DNA is TGTGCCAGCAGCTTAGCGCGGGTAGCCAAAAACATTCAGTACTTC. This translates into CASSLARVAKNIQYF. Combining the CDR3 with reference TRBV11-2 and TRBJ2-4 gives the whole variable domain EAGVAQSPRYKIIEKRQSVAFWCNPISGHATLYWYQQILGQGPKLLIQFQNNGVVDDSQLPKDRFSAERLKGVDSTLKIQPAKLEDSAVYLCASSLARVAKNIQYFGAGTRLSVL.

This clonotype showed up many times. The gene calls are TRBV6-5 and TRBJ1-1; a weak D match, TRBD1 (5 bases). The CDR3 is 18 amino acids. The V and J ends lost 5 bases and 0 bases respectively, with 22 bases between them. Germline-derived CDR1 and CDR2 are MNHEY and SVGAGI. CDR3 sequence (DNA): TGTGCCAGCAGTAAGGTCAACGCAGGGTGGTCGATGAACACTGAAGCTTTCTTT. This codes for CASSKVNAGWSMNTEAFF.

This clonotype was counted ten times or more. CDR3: CSARTRQGLAEAFF. CDR3 bases: TGCAGTGCTAGGACCCGACAAGGTTTGGCTGAAGCTTTCTTT. The rearrangement joins TRBV20-1 to TRBJ1-1; D uncertain. Germline V gene data show CDR1 as DFQATT and CDR2 as SNEGSKA (reference sequence). V was cut by 3 bases and J by 6 bases, with 17 bases left in between. This CDR3 contains 14 residues.